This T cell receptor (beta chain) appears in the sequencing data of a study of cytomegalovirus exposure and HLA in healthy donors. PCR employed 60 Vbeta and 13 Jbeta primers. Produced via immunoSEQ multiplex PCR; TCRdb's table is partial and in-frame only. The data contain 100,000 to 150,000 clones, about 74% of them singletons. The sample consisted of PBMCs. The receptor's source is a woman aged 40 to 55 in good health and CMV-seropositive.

The CDR3 region has the DNA TGTGCCGCTAGCACCGGGGGGCTCACTGAAGCTTTCTTT. Amino acids: CAASTGGLTEAFF. The J gene is TRBJ1-1, the V gene TRBV25-1; D may be TRBD1 (6 bases). The V end lost 11 bases, the J end lost 4 bases, and 17 bases lay between the germline ends. Germline lookup yields CDR1 MGHDK and CDR2 SYGVNS. The CDR3 length is 13 residues.